This is a list of T cell receptor beta chains from one sample in a study of cytomegalovirus exposure and HLA in healthy donors. Measured with immunoSEQ multiplex PCR; TCRdb has only the in-frame clones, and not every one. Of approximately 100,000 clones detected, 75% to 85% appear once; the ten largest clones hold about 1.2%. The sequencing input was PBMCs. The receptors were sampled from a woman under 30 in good health and CMV-seronegative. The CDR3 runs from the conserved cysteine through the conserved F or W. A D gene is named only where the DNA matches it firmly. Only some rows state a clone size, as once, few, many or a class for expanded clones.

V gene	J gene	clone size	D gene	CDR3 protein	CDR3 DNA
TRBV7-2	TRBJ1-2	few	TRBD1	CASTVPGGHGYTF	TGTGCCAGCACCGTACCAGGGGGCCATGGCTACACCTTC
TRBV4-2	TRBJ2-7	-	TRBD2	CASSSPTSGIGEQYF	TGTGCCAGCAGCAGTCCGACTAGCGGGATAGGCGAGCAGTACTTC
TRBV6-1	TRBJ2-1	few	TRBD2	CASSGPSSGSPYNEQFF	TGTGCCAGCAGTGGGCCGAGTAGCGGGAGCCCTTACAATGAGCAGTTCTTC
TRBV29-1	TRBJ2-4	-	TRBD2	CSAFGGSTKNIQYF	TGCAGCGCCTTCGGGGGGTCCACCAAAAACATTCAGTACTTC
TRBV28	TRBJ1-6	-	-	CASSSVGVGEVDSPLHF	TGTGCCAGCAGTTCCGTTGGTGTTGGGGAGGTAGACTCACCCCTCCACTTT
TRBV7-2	TRBJ2-7	-	TRBD2	CASSLSSGGGEQYF	TGTGCCAGCAGCTTATCTAGCGGGGGGGGCGAGCAGTACTTC
TRBV19	TRBJ2-3	-	-	CASHLGANTDTQYF	TGTGCCAGCCATCTGGGGGCGAACACAGATACGCAGTATTTT
TRBV27	TRBJ2-5	-	TRBD2	CASRAGAGETQYF	TGTGCCAGCAGAGCGGGAGCGGGAGAGACCCAGTACTTC
TRBV7-6	TRBJ1-4	-	-	CASSSDSFNEKLFF	TGTGCCAGCAGCTCGGACAGCTTTAATGAAAAACTGTTTTTT
TRBV4-3	TRBJ2-7	few	TRBD1	CASSQGTGEAYEQYF	TGCGCCAGCAGCCAAGGGACAGGGGAAGCCTACGAGCAGTACTTC
TRBV7-2	TRBJ2-3	-	TRBD2	CASSIRLAGVTDTQYF	TGTGCCAGCAGCATTCGACTAGCGGGGGTCACAGATACGCAGTATTTT
TRBV27	TRBJ2-2	-	TRBD1	CASQQTGYTGELFF	TGTGCCAGCCAACAGACAGGGTATACCGGGGAGCTGTTTTTT
TRBV19	TRBJ2-7	-	-	CASSTPRAGIYEQYF	TGTGCCAGTAGTACGCCGCGGGCAGGTATCTACGAGCAGTACTTC
TRBV27	TRBJ2-7	-	-	CANSPLDTYEQYF	TGTGCCAACAGTCCCCTGGACACTTACGAGCAGTACTTC
TRBV5-1	TRBJ1-6	few	-	CASSAGLNSPLHF	TGCGCCAGCAGCGCAGGTCTCAATTCACCCCTCCACTTT
TRBV7-2	TRBJ2-1	-	TRBD2	CASGEGLAMRQFF	TGTGCCAGCGGAGAGGGACTAGCGATGCGGCAGTTCTTC
TRBV28	TRBJ1-6	-	TRBD1	CASSRGTGGNSPLHF	TGTGCCAGCAGTAGAGGGACAGGAGGTAATTCACCCCTCCACTTT
TRBV7-2	TRBJ2-5	-	-	CASSNLGQETQYF	TGTGCCAGCAGCAACCTAGGACAAGAGACCCAGTACTTC
TRBV15	TRBJ2-5	-	TRBD2	CATSKAGGPQETQYF	TGTGCCACCAGCAAAGCGGGAGGACCCCAAGAGACCCAGTACTTC
TRBV19	TRBJ2-4	-	-	CASSKSDIQYF	TGTGCCAGTAGTAAATCGGACATTCAGTACTTC
TRBV5-6	TRBJ1-4	-	TRBD1	CASSLAGQSNEKLFF	TGCGCCAGCAGCTTGGCGGGACAGAGTAATGAAAAACTGTTTTTT
TRBV7-9	TRBJ2-3	-	TRBD2	CASSPHGRGITDTQYF	TGTGCCAGCAGCCCCCATGGGCGGGGGATCACAGATACGCAGTATTTT
TRBV5-1	TRBJ2-1	-	-	CASSLGYNTGFNEQFF	TGCGCCAGCAGCTTGGGCTACAACACAGGGTTCAATGAGCAGTTCTTC
TRBV7-2	TRBJ2-2	-	TRBD2	CASSLQGLAVTGELFF	TGTGCCAGCAGCTTACAGGGACTAGCCGTTACCGGGGAGCTGTTTTTT
TRBV9	TRBJ2-2	-	TRBD2	CASSVRGLAGPPNTGELFF	TGTGCCAGCAGCGTTAGAGGACTAGCGGGGCCCCCGAACACCGGGGAGCTGTTTTTT
TRBV19	TRBJ1-4	few	TRBD1	CASSLGTGTGNEKLFF	TGTGCCAGTAGTCTTGGAACCGGGACAGGGAATGAAAAACTGTTTTTT
TRBV5-6	TRBJ2-5	-	-	CASSPNDRTLTQYF	TGTGCCAGCAGCCCCAACGACAGGACTTTGACCCAGTACTTC
TRBV5-1	TRBJ1-1	-	TRBD1	CASSPATGENTEAFF	TGCGCCAGCAGCCCGGCGACAGGGGAGAACACTGAAGCTTTCTTT
TRBV29-1	TRBJ1-2	-	-	CSASGGGRFGGYTF	TGCAGCGCTTCGGGAGGGGGGCGTTTTGGTGGCTACACCTTC
TRBV5-5	TRBJ1-1	-	-	CASSLDGKTEAFF	TGTGCCAGCAGCTTGGACGGGAAGACTGAAGCTTTCTTT
TRBV4-3	TRBJ2-7	-	TRBD1	CASSQDGQGFVEQYF	TGCGCCAGCAGCCAAGATGGACAGGGGTTCGTCGAGCAGTACTTC
TRBV7-3	TRBJ2-5	-	TRBD1	CASSLTGQGWETQYF	TGTGCCAGCAGCTTAACGGGACAGGGTTGGGAGACCCAGTACTTC
TRBV30	TRBJ2-5	once	-	CALRYTSQETQYF	TGTGCCTTACGGTACACTAGCCAAGAGACCCAGTACTTC
TRBV5-6	TRBJ2-7	-	-	CASSFWSGPSYEQYF	TGTGCCAGCAGCTTTTGGTCGGGTCCGTCCTACGAGCAGTACTTC
TRBV19	TRBJ1-5	once	-	CASSKHNNQPQHF	TGTGCCAGTAGCAAGCATAACAATCAGCCCCAGCATTTT
TRBV18	TRBJ1-2	few	TRBD1	CASSGDRGNYGYTF	TGTGCCAGCTCAGGGGACAGGGGCAACTATGGCTACACCTTC
TRBV2	TRBJ1-4	-	TRBD1	CASSRDRATNEKLFF	TGTGCCAGCAGTCGGGACAGAGCAACTAATGAAAAACTGTTTTTT
TRBV7-2	TRBJ2-7	-	TRBD2	CASSTLAASYEQYF	TGTGCCAGCAGCACACTAGCGGCCTCCTACGAGCAGTACTTC
TRBV11-2	TRBJ2-5	once	TRBD1	CASSADRGRFGTQYF	TGTGCCAGCAGCGCCGACAGGGGTCGGTTTGGGACCCAGTACTTC
TRBV28	TRBJ1-5	few	TRBD1	CASRSRDREVVQPQHF	TGTGCCAGCAGGAGCCGGGACAGGGAGGTAGTACAGCCCCAGCATTTT
TRBV19	TRBJ1-1	-	-	CASSFGRGTEAFF	TGTGCCAGTAGTTTTGGACGGGGCACTGAAGCTTTCTTT
TRBV4-3	TRBJ1-5	-	TRBD1	CASSQDTGQGGQPQHF	TGCGCCAGCAGCCAAGATACAGGACAGGGCGGGCAGCCCCAGCATTTT
TRBV4-3	TRBJ1-5	few	TRBD1	CASSPDRGHQPQHF	TGCGCCAGCAGCCCTGACAGGGGGCACCAGCCCCAGCATTTT
TRBV27	TRBJ1-5	few	-	CASSITGDQPQHF	TGTGCCAGCAGTATTACGGGGGATCAGCCCCAGCATTTT
TRBV7-6	TRBJ2-3	-	TRBD2	CASSRGGSSDTQYF	TGTGCCAGCAGTCGTGGCGGGAGTTCAGATACGCAGTATTTT
TRBV28	TRBJ2-7	-	TRBD2	CASSLGEGTYEQYF	TGTGCCAGCAGTTTGGGGGAGGGGACCTACGAGCAGTACTTC
TRBV28	TRBJ1-2	-	TRBD1	CASTAGGDSANYGYTF	TGTGCCAGCACCGCCGGAGGGGACAGCGCTAACTATGGCTACACCTTC